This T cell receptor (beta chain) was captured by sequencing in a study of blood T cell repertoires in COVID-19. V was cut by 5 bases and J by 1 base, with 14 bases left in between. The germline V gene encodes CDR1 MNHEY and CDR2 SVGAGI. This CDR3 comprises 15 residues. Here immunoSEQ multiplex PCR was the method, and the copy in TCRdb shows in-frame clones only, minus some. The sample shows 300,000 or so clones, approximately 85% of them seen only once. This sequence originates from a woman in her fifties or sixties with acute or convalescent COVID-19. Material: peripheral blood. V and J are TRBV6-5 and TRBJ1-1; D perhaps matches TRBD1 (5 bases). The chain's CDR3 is CASSTRQITNTEAFF. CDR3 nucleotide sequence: TGTGCCAGCAGTACTCGACAGATAACGAACACTGAAGCTTTCTTT.